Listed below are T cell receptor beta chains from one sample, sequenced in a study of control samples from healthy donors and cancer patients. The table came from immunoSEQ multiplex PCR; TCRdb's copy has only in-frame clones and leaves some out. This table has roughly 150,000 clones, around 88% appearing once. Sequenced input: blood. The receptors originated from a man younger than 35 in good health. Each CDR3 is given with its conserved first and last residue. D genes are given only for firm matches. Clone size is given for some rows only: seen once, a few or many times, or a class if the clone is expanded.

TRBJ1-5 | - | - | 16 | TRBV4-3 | TGCGCCAGCAGCCAAGATATAGGGGATAACAATCAGCCCCAGCATTTT | CASSQDIGDNNQPQHF
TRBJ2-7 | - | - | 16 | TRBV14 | TGTGCCAGCAGCCCCCGAACCGGGGGGCCCCTTGGAGAGCAGTACTTC | CASSPRTGGPLGEQYF
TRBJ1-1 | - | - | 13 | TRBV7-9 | TGTGCCAGCAGCTTTGGGACCAACACTGAAGCTTTCTTT | CASSFGTNTEAFF
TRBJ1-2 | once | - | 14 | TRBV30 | TGTGCCTGGAGCGACGGGACGGCTTCTTATGGCTACACCTTC | CAWSDGTASYGYTF
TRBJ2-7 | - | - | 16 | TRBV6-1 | TGTGCCAGCAGTGAAGATGGGACCTCGGGCTTCTACGAGCAGTACTTC | CASSEDGTSGFYEQYF
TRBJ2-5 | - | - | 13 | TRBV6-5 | TGTGCCAGCAGTTACGGTAGACAAGAGACCCAGTACTTC | CASSYGRQETQYF
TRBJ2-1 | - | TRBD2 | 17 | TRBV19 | TGTGCCAGTAGTACTACTAGCGGGGGGTCACCATACAATGAGCAGTTCTTC | CASSTTSGGSPYNEQFF
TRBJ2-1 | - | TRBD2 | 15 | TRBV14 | TGTGCCAGCAGCCAAGCCCTGACCGGGAGGGGTGAGCAGTTCTTC | CASSQALTGRGEQFF
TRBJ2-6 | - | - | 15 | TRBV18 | TGTGCCAGCTCACCCGGGATTTCTGGGGCCAACGTCCTGACTTTC | CASSPGISGANVLTF
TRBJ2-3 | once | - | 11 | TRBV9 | TGTGCCAGCAGCTTTGAAGATACGCAGTATTTT | CASSFEDTQYF
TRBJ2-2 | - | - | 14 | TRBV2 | TGTGCCAGCAGTGGACAGGTGAACACCGGGGAGCTGTTTTTT | CASSGQVNTGELFF
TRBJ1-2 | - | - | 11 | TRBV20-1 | TGCAGTGCCACCGGGCGGGGGGGCTACACCTTC | CSATGRGGYTF
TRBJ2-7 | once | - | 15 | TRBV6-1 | TGTGCCAGCAGTGAAGGTTCGGCGAGGTCCTACGAGCAGTACTTC | CASSEGSARSYEQYF
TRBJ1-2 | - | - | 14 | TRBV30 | TGTGCCTGGAGTGGGGGATCCAAGGGCTATGGCTACACCTTC | CAWSGGSKGYGYTF
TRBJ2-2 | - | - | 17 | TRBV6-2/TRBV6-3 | TGTGCCAGCAGTTACTGGGTTCACCAGGGGTGGACCGGGGAGCTGTTTTTT | CASSYWVHQGWTGELFF
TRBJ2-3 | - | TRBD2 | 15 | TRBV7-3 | TGTGCCAGCAGCCCAGCGGGGGGTAAGACAGATACGCAGTATTTT | CASSPAGGKTDTQYF
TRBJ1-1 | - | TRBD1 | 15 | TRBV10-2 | TGCGCCAGCAGCGTTGCCAGGGGGCGTATCACTGAAGCTTTCTTT | CASSVARGRITEAFF
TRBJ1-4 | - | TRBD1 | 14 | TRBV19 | TGTGCCAGTAGTACGCCAGGGGGGCCGGAAAAACTGTTTTTT | CASSTPGGPEKLFF
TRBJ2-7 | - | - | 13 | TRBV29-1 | TGCAGCGTTGAAATTGACAGCTCCTACGAGCAGTACTTC | CSVEIDSSYEQYF
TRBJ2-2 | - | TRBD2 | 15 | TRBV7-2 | TGTGCCAGCAGCCCAGGACTAGCGCACACCGGGGAGCTGTTTTTT | CASSPGLAHTGELFF
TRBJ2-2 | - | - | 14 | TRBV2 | TGTGCCAGCAGTTTAGACAGATCCACCGGGGAGCTGTTTTTT | CASSLDRSTGELFF
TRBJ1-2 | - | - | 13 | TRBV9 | TGTGCCAGCAGCGTAGGACGGAACTATGGCTACACCTTC | CASSVGRNYGYTF
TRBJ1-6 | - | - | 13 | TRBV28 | TGTGCCAGCAGTTTGGGGCACAATTCACCCCTCCACTTT | CASSLGHNSPLHF
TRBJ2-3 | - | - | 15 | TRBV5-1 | TGCGCCAGCAGCTCCCAGTGGGGGAACACAGATACGCAGTATTTT | CASSSQWGNTDTQYF
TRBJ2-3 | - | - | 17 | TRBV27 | TGTGCCAGCAGTTTAGGACTGCCTAACGGGCCTACAGATACGCAGTATTTT | CASSLGLPNGPTDTQYF
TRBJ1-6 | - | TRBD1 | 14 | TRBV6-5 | TGTGCCAGCAGCCTGACAGGGAGAGATTCACCCCTCCACTTT | CASSLTGRDSPLHF